The source of this T cell receptor (beta chain) is a study of early T cells in non-severe SARS-CoV-2 infection. About the research overall: Sequencing targeted bulk RNA from unsorted whole blood, leaving chains unpaired. The study, taken as a whole, reports: Comparison of clonotypes with VDJdb favored anti-spike CD8 responses while missing private and CD4 specificities.

With 0 bases removed from V and 6 bases from J, the gap between germline ends came to 6 bases. The length of the CDR3 is 13 residues. CDR1 is KGHSY and CDR2 is FQNENV in the germline V gene. This clonotype was picked up many times. The antigen is undetermined. Each single cDNA molecule received a unique molecular identifier. Each CDR3 protein is one row after TCRdb ran MiXCR on the 5' RACE reads. The table lists 55,000 to 80,000 distinct CDR3 sequences, about an eighth of them singletons. The V call is TRBV16, the J call TRBJ2-1, with D possibly being TRBD1 (6 bases). The material was whole blood, obtained at baseline. The sequence was obtained from an adult who was a healthcare worker with PCR-confirmed SARS-CoV-2 infection or an uninfected control (not recorded which). CDR3: CASSQSQGNEQFF. In DNA form, the CDR3 reads TGTGCCAGCAGCCAATCACAGGGCAATGAGCAGTTCTTC.